This TCR beta chain was observed in a study of CD8 T cells in ankylosing spondylitis (dated by TCRdb to 2015 to 2018). A note on the overall study: The study profiled T cell receptor beta repertoires in healthy donors and ankylosing spondylitis patients to find disease-linked TCR variants. Peripheral blood samples were taken, and synovial fluid was additionally collected from ankylosing spondylitis patients. The whole study cohort included about a hundred healthy donors and 20 to 30 ankylosing spondylitis patients. Broad study findings and their caveats: The disease-linked clones had a CD8+ phenotype and were found at relatively low frequencies in peripheral blood. Some motif variants had previously been reported in the synovial fluid and blood of reactive arthritis patients, which suggests shared mechanisms of disease initiation. The disease-linked clones were reported to be significantly enriched in matched synovial fluid samples from ankylosing spondylitis patients. A TCR beta motif of several highly homologous amino acid variants appeared characteristic of blood from ankylosing spondylitis patients.

The sequencer listed for this sample is Illumina HiSeq 2500. Quantitative 5'-RACE with molecular barcodes was the method used to prepare the TCR beta libraries. Under the source paper's analysis protocol: Disease-linked TCR variants were identified with a new computational method built on a probabilistic model of VDJ rearrangement. The public reads were reanalyzed by TCRdb: fastp trimming at Q25, MiXCR alignment, in-frame beta chains only. Entries that share a CDR3 protein sequence are merged under the most common genes and DNA. The authors' filters were not applied to this entry. The sample records under 10,000 distinct CDR3 sequences, roughly 6.4% of which are singletons. The ten largest account for around 40% of the sample. This clonotype was detected ten times or more. This clone's antigen is unknown. The input lacks base qualities; no much larger clone sits a single base away. The receptor comes from a female donor with ankylosing spondylitis or in good health (not recorded which). The sample comprised blood, either unsorted or a sorted T cell fraction (not recorded which).

For the CDR3, the sequence is CASSVYSGGAGDTQYF. Read as DNA, the sequence is TGTGCCAGCAGCGTCTATAGCGGGGGGGCGGGAGATACGCAGTATTTT. The V and J segments used are TRBV9 and TRBJ2-3, with 11 bases in between that match TRBD2. Trimming takes 2 bases off V and 5 bases off J; junction bases not matched to a gene: 7. Per the germline V gene, SGDLS is the CDR1 and YYNGEE is the CDR2. The CDR3 spans 16 residues, from the cysteine through the phenylalanine. The entry retains the CDR3 DNA only, 48 bases that are in frame from base 1.